This T cell receptor (beta chain) is drawn from a study of cytomegalovirus exposure and HLA in healthy donors. In the PCR, 60 Vbeta and 13 Jbeta primers were used. Measured with immunoSEQ multiplex PCR; TCRdb has only the in-frame clones, and not every one. The table has some 150,000 clones, 77% seen once. Study-wide points: Analysis was performed later, and it showed HLA-associated TCR beta chains to be more clonally expanded than equally common others.

As to this clone: Its target is unknown.

From germline, CDR1 is SGHRS and CDR2 YFSETQ. The CDR3 spans 13 residues. V dropped 4 bases and J dropped 8 bases, with 15 bases sitting between them. This chain connects TRBV5-1 to TRBJ1-2; a possible D gene is TRBD1 (6 bases). The specimen sequenced was PBMCs. The receptor was isolated from a female donor in good health and CMV-seronegative. The CDR3: CASSPDGGLGYTF. CDR3 DNA: TGCGCCAGCAGCCCGGACGGGGGGCTGGGCTACACCTTC.